This T cell receptor beta chain was found in a study of post-analysis software for immune sequencing data (dated by TCRdb to 2014 to 2015). The study in broad terms: Disease courses on record covered relapsing-remitting, secondary progressive and progressive-relapsing multiple sclerosis, though some patients had no subtype annotation. The patient repertoires were set against 11 previously published healthy control repertoires from donors whose ages ranged from roughly 6 to 27 years. A subset of samples was prepared in parallel using single-end sample barcoding, then pooled and co-amplified after Illumina adapter ligation. Paper-wide results and their limitations: The control group was slightly older than the multiple sclerosis patient group. Direct clustering with F measure revealed strong co-clustering of samples prepared in the same batch, which led to a batch-effect correction. Roughly 5 TRBV segments, including TRBV5-6, TRBV5-1 and TRBV20-1, were significantly more frequent in patients than controls. Significantly lower normalized Chao1 diversity was found in multiple sclerosis patients than in controls, suggesting substantial peripheral T-cell clonal expansion.

The method behind the library was PCR. TCRdb records Illumina HiSeq 2500 as the sequencer. To reduce PCR and sequencing biases, unique molecular identifiers were incorporated into the TCR beta cDNA libraries. Roughly 500,000 cDNA molecules were obtained per 1 to 10 million input T cells, so each molecule approximated one T cell. The same protocol used for the earlier healthy control dataset was applied to prepare and sequence the patient libraries. Samples belonging to the same batch were prepared together, multiplexed and sequenced on a shared HiSeq lane. The paper's data handling went like this. MIGEC handled the raw barcoded reads, throwing out single-read molecular identifier groups before consensus assembly and CDR3 extraction. VDJtools was used for post-analysis of the clonotype tables, and diversity was normalized by down-sampling every dataset to the size of the smallest sample. To correct batch-related cross-sample contamination, repertoire overlap clustering matched CDR3 amino acid sequences but not nucleotide sequences. The raw public reads went through TCRdb reprocessing: fastp at Q25, MiXCR clone calling, in-frame beta chains kept. Records with the same CDR3 protein are collapsed into one entry carrying the most frequent genes and DNA. The V and J calls here are based on TCRdb, not the publication. A total of roughly 200,000 distinct CDR3 sequences appear in this sample, 25% to 30% of them only once. The top ten hold roughly 3.5% of the sample.

This clonotype was detected a few times. The antigen it recognizes is unknown. One end of the junction does not line up with germline, which may come from a read error. From cysteine to phenylalanine, the CDR3 is 12 amino acids long. Only CDR3 DNA is held: 36 bases, read in frame from base 1. According to the germline V gene (reference sequence), CDR1 reads MNHEY and CDR2 reads SMNVEV. TCR beta repertoires were profiled from peripheral blood of over 10 young patients with multiple sclerosis to demonstrate the VDJtools post-analysis software. The multiple sclerosis patients were children and adolescents ranging in age from roughly 6 to 15 years.

This TCR derives from a girl under 18 with multiple sclerosis. This chain is built from TRBV27 and TRBJ2-5, with a tentative D call of TRBD1 or TRBD2, each matching 5 bases. Sequences were obtained from blood. Read as DNA, the sequence is TGTGCCACCAGTTGGGGGATGGGGGAGCAGTACTTC. Its protein product is CATSWGMGEQYF.